These 22 T cell receptor beta chains originate from one sample sequenced in a study of cytomegalovirus exposure and HLA in healthy donors. The PCR employed 60 Vbeta primers together with 13 Jbeta primers. The protocol was immunoSEQ multiplex PCR, while the TCRdb copy is restricted to in-frame clones and leaves out a portion. Here the sample spans 250,000 to 350,000 clones, roughly 88% being singletons. Sequencing was carried out using PBMCs. The source is a man aged 35-49 years in good health and CMV-seropositive.

This chain joins TRBV28 and TRBJ1-2; tentatively, D is TRBD1 (6 bases). Germline V gene lookup returns CDR1 MDHEN and CDR2 SYDVKM. V gave up 8 bases and J gave up 8 bases, with 18 bases separating them. This CDR3 is built from 13 residues. CDR3 amino acids: CASYTGQRDGYTF. The CDR3 bases are TGTGCCAGCTACACCGGACAGCGGGACGGCTACACCTTC.

The J gene is TRBJ2-5, the V gene TRBV29-1, with 9 bases aligning to TRBD2. The J call may be incorrect, as the DNA end agrees better with TRBJ2-7. The CDR3 covers 17 residues. CDR1 is SQVTM, CDR2 ANQGSEA, per germline. Written as DNA, the CDR3 is TGCAGCGTTGTTCAGGGGACCATAGCGGGAGCATCCTACGAGCAGTACTTC. This translates into CSVVQGTIAGASYEQYF.

V is TRBV19 and J is TRBJ2-1; 11 bases are shared with TRBD2. The CDR3 has 15 residues. The germline gives CDR1 LNHDA, CDR2 SQIVND (reference sequence). J was trimmed by 6 bases and V by 5 bases; bases with no gene match: 6. As DNA, the CDR3 is TGTGCCAGTAGTCCACTAGCGGGAGAGCTCAATGAGCAGTTCTTC. This codes for CASSPLAGELNEQFF. Variable domain in full (rest from reference TRBV19 and TRBJ2-1): DGGITQSPKYLFRKEGQNVTLSCEQNLNHDAMYWYRQDPGQGLRLIYYSQIVNDFQKGDIAEGYSVSREKKESFPLTVTSAQKNPTAFYLCASSPLAGELNEQFFGPGTRLTVL.

The gene calls are TRBV5-4 and TRBJ2-3; tentatively, D is TRBD1 (6 bases). The CDR3 is made up of 16 amino acids. Germline V gene sequence: CDR1 SGHNT, CDR2 YYREEE (reference sequence). V was clipped by 4 bases and J by 6 bases, with 21 bases between them. The CDR3: CASSDRTRGGYDTQYF. For the CDR3, the DNA is TGTGCCAGCAGCGACCGGACCAGGGGTGGATACGATACGCAGTATTTT.

This rearrangement joins TRBV18 to TRBJ2-1; 9 nucleotides align to TRBD1. The CDR3 contains 15 residues. J lost 2 bases, V lost 3 bases, and 2 bases had no gene match. Germline CDR1 is KGHSH and CDR2 is LQKENI. This chain's CDR3 is CASSPGQGTYNEQFF. Written as DNA, the CDR3 is TGTGCCAGCTCACCGGGACAGGGTACCTACAATGAGCAGTTCTTC.

The chain employs TRBV20-1 and TRBJ2-1, with D possibly being TRBD1 (5 bases). The V and J ends lost 7 bases and 4 bases respectively, with 8 bases between them. The CDR3 extends over 11 amino acids. Germline assignment: CDR1 DFQATT and CDR2 SNEGSKA (reference sequence). The CDR3 is CSDRQYNEQFF. CDR3 DNA sequence: TGCAGTGATCGACAGTACAATGAGCAGTTCTTC.

The chain recombines TRBV27 with TRBJ1-5; 7 bases map to TRBD1. From germline, CDR1 is MNHEY and CDR2 SMNVEV (reference sequence). The CDR3 is made up of 14 amino acids. The V segment lost 5 bases and the J segment 6 bases; nucleotides outside the gene matches: 7. The CDR3 bases are TGTGCCAGCAGTCCGAACAGGGGTGCTCAGCCCCAGCATTTT. Amino acids: CASSPNRGAQPQHF.

The chain recombines TRBV6-5 with TRBJ2-3; D gene uncertain. The CDR3 is made up of 14 amino acids. Germline V CDR1 and CDR2: MNHEY, SVGAGI. The V and J ends lost 3 bases and 5 bases respectively, with 12 bases between them. The CDR3 DNA is TGTGCCAGCAGTTATTCGGGTTACCTAGATACGCAGTATTTT. This sequence encodes CASSYSGYLDTQYF.

Turning to this clone: A junction boundary mismatches the germline segment, possibly from a read error. The V call is TRBV7-3, the J call TRBJ2-2; 10 positions agree with TRBD2. CDR1 and CDR2 (germline): SGHTA, FQGTGA. This CDR3 has 17 residues. The DNA for the CDR3 is TGTTCCAGCAGCTTAGGTAGAGCGGGAGGGCCGAACGGGGAGCTGTTTTTT. It codes for CSSSLGRAGGPNGELFF.

This clone was observed a handful of times. The chain joins TRBV4-2 to TRBJ1-1; D perhaps matches TRBD1 (5 bases). The CDR3 contains 14 residues. Trimming took 4 bases from V and 1 from J, leaving 10 bases between them. Germline CDR1 and CDR2: LGHNA and YNFKEQ. The DNA of the CDR3 is TGTGCCAGCAGCCCACAGGATCAGAACACTGAAGCTTTCTTT. Protein: CASSPQDQNTEAFF.

A few counts support this clone. The V call is TRBV5-1, the J call TRBJ2-7; D may be TRBD2 (6 bases). The germline gives CDR1 SGHRS, CDR2 YFSETQ. CDR3 length: 15 residues. The ends were cut back, 1 base at V and 1 base at J, with 12 bases in the middle. CDR3 bases: TGCGCCAGCAGCTTGATACCCGGAGGGTCCTACGAGCAGTACTTC. This sequence encodes CASSLIPGGSYEQYF.

This chain links TRBV6-5 with TRBJ1-1; 10 bases agree with TRBD1. The J segment lost 8 bases and the V segment lost 6 bases, leaving 12 bases of the junction unmatched. The CDR3 has 15 amino acids. CDR1 is MNHEY, CDR2 SVGAGI, per germline. CDR3 DNA: TGTGCCAGCAGCCGTCCCGGGACAGGGGACAACGAAGCTTTCTTT. Protein: CASSRPGTGDNEAFF.

This chain links TRBV6-1 with TRBJ2-1, with D perhaps TRBD1 (5 bases). CDR1 is MNHNS, CDR2 SASEGT, per germline. V was clipped by 4 bases and J by 3 bases, with 13 bases between them. The CDR3 length is 15 residues. This chain's CDR3 is CASSGQGRNYNEQFF. In DNA form, the CDR3 reads TGTGCCAGCAGTGGGCAGGGTAGAAACTACAATGAGCAGTTCTTC.

The chain couples TRBV28 to TRBJ1-1, with TRBD1 as a possible D gene (6 bases). This CDR3 contains 15 residues. The germline V gene has CDR1 MDHEN and CDR2 SYDVKM. V was cut by 4 bases and J by 6 bases, with 18 bases left in between. In DNA form, the CDR3 reads TGTGCCAGCAGTTCACCTACTTCCGGGACACCTGAAGCTTTCTTT. Translating gives CASSSPTSGTPEAFF.

The chain has TRBV11-2 and TRBJ2-2; D is perhaps TRBD2 (5 bases). Trimming pared 1 base from V and 6 bases from J, leaving 18 bases between. Germline CDR1 reads SGHAT; CDR2 reads FQNNGV. The CDR3 is made up of 17 amino acids. The CDR3 here is CASSLGPIGNDAGELFF. The CDR3 DNA sequence: TGTGCCAGCAGCTTAGGGCCAATCGGGAATGACGCCGGGGAGCTGTTTTTT.

The chain has TRBV28 and TRBJ2-5, with 7 bases identical to TRBD1. The J call may be wrong; the DNA end is better matched by TRBJ2-7. The germline gives CDR1 MDHEN, CDR2 SYDVKM. CDR3 length equals 13 residues. The CDR3 nucleotides read TGTGCCAGCACCCTTGGGGACAGTTACGAGCAGTACTTC. It specifies CASTLGDSYEQYF.

A word on this clone: One end of the junction does not line up with germline, which may come from a read error. Other DNA sequences in the sample encode the same CDR3. J is TRBJ2-1 and V is TRBV25-1, with 7 bases matching TRBD2. Germline V CDR1 and CDR2: MGHDK, SYGVNS. This CDR3 spans 15 amino acids. CDR3 nucleotides: TGTGCCAGCAGCGAATATGGACGGGGAGGGAATGAGCAGTTCTTC. This translates into CASSEYGRGGNEQFF. The full variable domain, rest sourced from reference TRBV25-1 and TRBJ2-1, is EADIYQTPRYLVIGTGKKITLECSQTMGHDKMYWYQQDPGMELHLIHYSYGVNSTEKGDLSSESTVSRIRTEHFPLTLESARPSHTSQYLCASSEYGRGGNEQFFGPGTRLTVL.

The V call is TRBV18, the J call TRBJ1-2, with 7 bases fitting TRBD1. J was trimmed by 0 bases and V by 6 bases; bases with no gene match: 7. CDR1 KGHSH and CDR2 LQKENI come from the germline V gene. There are 15 residues in the CDR3. CDR3 sequence: CASSLGQVSNYGYTF. In DNA form, the CDR3 reads TGTGCCAGCTCGCTCGGACAGGTTTCTAACTATGGCTACACCTTC.

As DNA, the CDR3 is TGTGCCAGCAGTCCCGGACAGGGGGGGACTGAAGCTTTCTTT. Translated, it gives CASSPGQGGTEAFF. The chain joins TRBV5-4 to TRBJ1-1; 10 bases are a match to TRBD1. V lost 5 bases to trimming and J lost 5 bases; unmatched junction nucleotides: 6. The CDR3 covers 14 residues. The germline CDR1 and CDR2 sequences are SGHNT and YYREEE (reference sequence).

The rearrangement uses TRBV7-6 and TRBJ1-1, with TRBD1 identical over 7 bases. CDR1 is SGHVS and CDR2 is FNYEAQ in the germline V gene. J was trimmed by 2 bases and V by 5 bases; bases with no gene match: 8. The CDR3 runs 15 residues. The CDR3 DNA sequence: TGTGCCAGCAGCCCGATGGGACAGCCAAACACTGAAGCTTTCTTT. Residues: CASSPMGQPNTEAFF.

The chain carries TRBV15 and TRBJ2-3, with 8 bases lining up with TRBD2. With V trimmed by 5 bases and J by 0 bases, 10 bases remained unmatched. This CDR3 has 17 residues. The germline CDR1 and CDR2 sequences are LNHNV and YYDKDF (reference sequence). The CDR3 DNA sequence: TGTGCCACCAGCCCCCTTAGCGGGGCTGCTAGCACAGATACGCAGTATTTT. It translates to CATSPLSGAASTDTQYF.

The chain carries TRBV7-8 and TRBJ1-2; 8 nucleotides match TRBD1. CDR1 and CDR2 from the germline V gene are SGHVS and FQNEAQ. Trimming cost V 3 bases and J 7 bases; bases outside gene matches: 7. The CDR3 length is 14 residues. The DNA of the CDR3 is TGTGCCAGCAGCTTTAACAGGGGGGCCAGTGGCTACACCTTC. Translated: CASSFNRGASGYTF. Drawing the rest from reference TRBV7-8 and TRBJ1-2, the complete variable domain is GAGVSQSPRYKVAKRGQDVALRCDPISGHVSLFWYQQALGQGPEFLTYFQNEAQLDKSGLPSDRFFAERPEGSVSTLKIQRTQQEDSAVYLCASSFNRGASGYTFGSGTRLTVV.